The rows below give T cell receptor beta chains drawn from one sample of a study of T cells after yellow fever vaccination. TCRdb re-called the 5' RACE reads with MiXCR, one entry per CDR3 protein. The sample records some 500,000 distinct CDR3 sequences, roughly 13% being singletons. The sequencing used PBMCs, collected on the day of the yellow fever booster vaccination. These receptors were taken from a man aged 25 to 40 who received the YFV17D yellow fever vaccine. CDR3s leave out the opening cysteine and the closing phenylalanine or tryptophan. A D gene is named only where the DNA matches it firmly.

cdr3_length	d_call	v_call	cdr3_aa
12	NA	TRBV9	ASSVALGDPEQF
13	NA	TRBV20-1	SATLLGLRDYEQY
10	NA	TRBV27	ASSFRGSGSF
11	NA	TRBV5-1	ASSLVQGSEQY
13	TRBD2	TRBV20-1	SARPSTSGRHEQY
11	NA	TRBV7-2	ASSSSLTETQY
14	TRBD2	TRBV12-3/TRBV12-4	ASSFTSGRALYEQY
11	NA	TRBV19	ASSMFRGTEAF
14	NA	TRBV7-9	ASSITTRRTLNEQF
11	NA	TRBV20-1	SASSEAHTEAF
8	NA	TRBV20-1	SVLGETQY
8	NA	TRBV7-2	ASSRGTQY
14	NA	TRBV20-1	SAPLPDRHSNQPQH
11	NA	TRBV6-6	ASKGSRVETQY
13	NA	TRBV15	ATSSNRVRNTEAF
11	TRBD2	TRBV10-3	AIKPGGNYEQY
7	NA	TRBV20-1	SATSGYT
12	NA	TRBV7-2	ASSRGAVQETQY
9	NA	TRBV20-1	SASPGFEQY
11	TRBD2	TRBV13	ASSEDLAGPKY
14	NA	TRBV7-2	ASSYPPGGIKETQY
13	NA	TRBV9	ASSVSLADSYGYT
13	NA	TRBV6-5	ASSYQPGGTDTQY
12	NA	TRBV9	ASSTELEGHEQY
14	TRBD2	TRBV4-1	ASSQGSGGAYNEQF
14	TRBD2	TRBV24-1	ATSTRLAGETDTQY
11	NA	TRBV7-8	ASSSNAYNEQF
11	NA	TRBV4-1	ASSQASGGALL
10	NA	TRBV10-3	ASAGDTDTQY
13	NA	TRBV12-3/TRBV12-4	ASSLPRTARYEQY
13	NA	TRBV19	ASSIVAGTSYEQY
14	NA	TRBV19	ARPTVFYMNTGELF
11	NA	TRBV24-1	ATRSGSTDTQY
11	NA	TRBV27	ASSHRQYYGYT
14	NA	TRBV11-2	ASSLWGVSKRGTQY
13	NA	TRBV5-1	ASSTPGRNTGELF
10	TRBD2	TRBV5-5	ASSSPGGEQY
11	NA	TRBV7-2	ASRAPTSYEQY
14	TRBD2	TRBV12-3/TRBV12-4	ASSLAGGGGRSEQY
15	NA	TRBV12-3/TRBV12-4	ASSPSYGTGGGNEQY
14	NA	TRBV27	ASSLGGGGINQPQH
15	TRBD2	TRBV28	ASLRWLAGEETGELF
10	NA	TRBV29-1	SVGGGANVLT
12	TRBD2	TRBV7-9	ASSLVGGQETQY
12	NA	TRBV5-5	ACSLDSNTGELF
14	TRBD1	TRBV7-9	ASSPLGQGRSYEQY
12	TRBD2	TRBV20-1	SASGTSGYNEQF
12	TRBD2	TRBV24-1	ARWGGTSDNEQF
11	NA	TRBV12-3/TRBV12-4	ASSLAGGIKAF
13	TRBD2	TRBV6-1	ASRGLAGAQNIQY
13	NA	TRBV3-1	ASSRGATDKNIQY
10	NA	TRBV7-6	ASSQGRWTQY
12	NA	TRBV5-1	ASSFRDGTGELF
14	TRBD2	TRBV10-3	AISEAGGRGAGELF
14	TRBD2	TRBV29-1	SVEDPSGGSYNEQF